The 27 T cell receptor beta chains listed next were all sequenced from one sample in a study of identical twins (dated by TCRdb to 2016 to 2018). Library preparation used 5' RACE. Sequencing took place on an Illumina HiSeq 2000. TCRdb reanalyzed the raw reads on its own, using fastp at Q25 for trimming and MiXCR for clone calling, and kept in-frame beta chains. Every distinct CDR3 protein forms one entry, paired with its most common genes and DNA. This sample gives 600,000 to 800,000 distinct CDR3 sequences in total; 20% to 25% of them show up just once. The biggest ten clones account for about 4.3% of the sample. A further study also used this sample, focusing on T cells expressing NK-cell markers.

Sequencing used PBMCs. The receptors derive from a woman younger than 30 in good health.

This clonotype appeared many times. The rearrangement links TRBV30 to TRBJ2-4, with 8 bases fitting TRBD2. Germline V gives CDR1 GTSNPN, CDR2 SVGIG (reference sequence). The CDR3 has 18 amino acids. V lost 0 bases, J lost 3 bases, and 13 bases stayed unmatched. This CDR3 reads CAWSVKRELGLGKNIQYF. CDR3 bases: TGTGCCTGGAGTGTTAAGCGGGAGCTAGGTCTGGGCAAAAACATTCAGTACTTC.

The chain is built from TRBV28 and TRBJ2-3; 8 positions match TRBD2. Germline-derived CDR1 and CDR2 are MDHEN and SYDVKM. This CDR3 has 17 residues. Germline trimming cut 3 bases from V and 3 bases from J; bases unmatched to any gene: 11. For the CDR3, the DNA is TGTGCCAGCAGTTTCACACCGGGACTAGACCCAACAGATACGCAGTATTTT. This codes for CASSFTPGLDPTDTQYF.

V and J are TRBV7-6 and TRBJ2-1; D unclear. This CDR3 has 15 amino acids. V dropped 0 bases and J dropped 5 bases, with 11 bases sitting between them. The germline V gene has CDR1 SGHVS and CDR2 FNYEAQ. The CDR3 loop reads CASSLAGRTHNEQFF. CDR3 sequence (DNA): TGTGCCAGCAGCTTAGCCGGGCGGACCCACAATGAGCAGTTCTTC.

This clonotype was counted only a few times. The rearrangement joins TRBV6-5 to TRBJ1-2, with a weak D call TRBD1 (5 bases). Germline V gene lookup returns CDR1 MNHEY and CDR2 SVGAGI. Between the trimmed V and J ends, which lost 0 bases and 2 bases, there was a span of 10 bases. This CDR3 has 15 amino acids. CDR3 region: CASSYSGTANYGYTF. In DNA, the CDR3 is TGTGCCAGCAGTTACTCCGGGACGGCGAACTATGGCTACACCTTC.

This clonotype has more than one count but fewer than ten. The chain carries TRBV15 and TRBJ2-3; TRBD1 or TRBD2 may be the D gene (6 bases each). Germline CDR1 and CDR2: LNHNV and YYDKDF (reference sequence). The CDR3 is made up of 16 amino acids. V was clipped by 5 bases and J by 4 bases, with 19 bases between them. The DNA for the CDR3 is TGTGCCACCAGCCCCCAGTCCGGGGGCGGGGCAGATACGCAGTATTTT. This translates into CATSPQSGGGADTQYF. The complete variable domain, with remaining parts taken from reference TRBV15 and TRBJ2-3, reads DAMVIQNPRYQVTQFGKPVTLSCSQTLNHNVMYWYQQKSSQAPKLLFHYYDKDFNNEADTPDNFQSRRPNTSFCFLDIRSPGLGDTAMYLCATSPQSGGGADTQYFGPGTRLTVL.

The sample holds a few counts of this clonotype. The V call is TRBV2, the J call TRBJ2-3, with D unclear. Germline assignment: CDR1 SNHLY and CDR2 FYNNEI. Trimming stripped 6 bases from V and 2 bases from J, with 6 bases between. This CDR3 contains 12 residues. CDR3 nucleotides: TGTGCCAGCAGACTAAACACAGATACGCAGTATTTT. It specifies CASRLNTDTQYF.

The rearrangement uses TRBV12-3 or TRBV12-4 and TRBJ2-7, with 10 nucleotides matching TRBD1. Trimming removed 6 bases from V and 6 bases from J; junction bases left unmatched: 2. The CDR3 is 12 residues long. The CDR3 DNA sequence: TGTGCCAGCAGAAGGGACAGGGGCGAGCAGTACTTC. Protein sequence: CASRRDRGEQYF.

V gene TRBV7-7 combines with J gene TRBJ2-2, with D perhaps TRBD1 (6 bases). The CDR3 runs 12 residues. Germline assignment: CDR1 SSHAT and CDR2 FNYEAQ (reference sequence). The ends were cut back, 11 bases at V and 1 base at J, with 8 bases in the middle. The CDR3 loop reads CAGGQNTGELFF. Here the CDR3 DNA reads TGTGCCGGGGGACAGAACACCGGGGAGCTGTTTTTT.

The table lists this clonotype with a few counts. The junction differs from germline at one of its ends, possibly a read error. V and J are TRBV29-1 and TRBJ2-5, with D possibly being TRBD2 (5 bases). The germline CDR1 and CDR2 sequences are SQVTM and ANQGSEA. This CDR3 contains 12 residues. The CDR3 region has the DNA TGCACCGTTTCATCGGGGCAAGAGACCCAGTACTTC. It encodes CTVSSGQETQYF.

The chain carries TRBV12-3 or TRBV12-4 and TRBJ2-1, with TRBD2 identical over 7 bases. J gave up 4 bases and V 5 bases, and 8 bases lay outside the gene matches. The CDR3 has 15 amino acids. The CDR3 DNA reads as TGTGCCAGCAGTCCACCAGGCGGGAGATACAATGAGCAGTTCTTC. It specifies CASSPPGGRYNEQFF.

This clonotype was observed a handful of times. The chain couples TRBV10-1 to TRBJ2-7, with 8 bases that match TRBD1. The germline V gene encodes CDR1 WNHNN and CDR2 SYGVQD (reference sequence). V dropped 4 bases and J dropped 5; count of bases not matched to a gene: 7. This CDR3 spans 14 amino acids. The CDR3 region is CASSAGQGSHEQYF. Here the CDR3 DNA reads TGCGCCAGCAGTGCAGGACAGGGTTCCCACGAGCAGTACTTC.

J is TRBJ2-1 and V is TRBV5-1, with D perhaps TRBD1 (5 bases). The V end lost 1 base, the J end lost 10 bases, and 12 bases lay between the germline ends. Germline assignment: CDR1 SGHRS and CDR2 YFSETQ. CDR3 length: 13 residues. Here the CDR3 DNA reads TGCGCCAGCAGCTTGCCCCCAAGACAGGAGCAGTTCTTC. As protein: CASSLPPRQEQFF.

V and J are TRBV12-3 or TRBV12-4 and TRBJ2-1, with 9 bases that match TRBD1. The V segment lost 5 bases and the J segment 2 bases; nucleotides outside the gene matches: 7. This CDR3 contains 16 residues. Written as DNA, the CDR3 is TGTGCCAGCAGTCCAGGTACAGGGGGCGCCTACAATGAGCAGTTCTTC. Translated: CASSPGTGGAYNEQFF.

This chain connects TRBV10-3 to TRBJ1-2; D uncertain. The CDR3 is 13 amino acids. The germline CDR1 and CDR2 sequences are ENHRY and SYGVKD. V was trimmed by 5 bases and J by 7 bases, leaving 14 bases between them. The CDR3 sequence is CAISTPRVGGYTF. The CDR3 region has the DNA TGTGCCATCAGTACCCCGCGGGTAGGTGGCTACACCTTC.

In this sample, this clonotype turned up a few times. This sequence joins TRBV18 and TRBJ2-1; D remains ambiguous. V lost 4 bases to trimming and J lost 5 bases, with 12 bases between them. The CDR3 sequence is 14 residues long. Germline CDR1 and CDR2: KGHSH and LQKENI. The CDR3 nucleotides read TGTGCCAGCTCACTCACAAAGGTCCACAATGAGCAGTTCTTC. Translation: CASSLTKVHNEQFF.

This clonotype has just a few counts. The rearrangement joins TRBV7-8 to TRBJ2-7; D perhaps matches TRBD1 (5 bases). Germline V gene lookup returns CDR1 SGHVS and CDR2 FQNEAQ. Trimming took off 5 bases at V and 1 base at J, with 18 bases between the two ends. The CDR3 spans 16 residues. CDR3 sequence reads: CASSVGAGSGSYEQYF. As DNA, the CDR3 is TGTGCCAGCAGCGTAGGTGCAGGCTCAGGGTCCTACGAGCAGTACTTC.

The chain joins TRBV9 to TRBJ2-1; 8 bases fit TRBD1. The V gene's germline CDR1 is SGDLS and CDR2 YYNGEE. V shed 3 bases, J shed 2 bases, and the junction held 4 bases outside the gene matches. CDR3 length: 15 amino acids. This CDR3 is CASSGQGQPYNEQFF. The CDR3 DNA reads as TGTGCCAGCAGCGGACAGGGGCAGCCCTACAATGAGCAGTTCTTC.

In DNA form, the CDR3 reads TGTGCCAGCAATCAGGCAGGGGTTCACTATGGCTACACCTTC. Protein: CASNQAGVHYGYTF. The chain joins TRBV6-1 to TRBJ1-2, with D possibly matching TRBD1 (6 bases). The germline V gene has CDR1 MNHNS and CDR2 SASEGT. CDR3 length: 14 amino acids. Trimming removed 7 bases at V and 3 bases at J, with 15 bases between.

With respect to this clonotype: A read error may produce the germline difference seen at one junction end. CDR3 protein: CASSFPGRFSYNEQFF. The CDR3 DNA follows: TGCGCCAGCAGCTTCCCAGGACGCTTCTCCTACAATGAGCAGTTTTTC. The chain has TRBV5-1 and TRBJ2-1, with D uncertain. CDR3 length: 16 amino acids. Germline CDR1 and CDR2: SGHRS and YFSETQ.

This sequence joins TRBV15 and TRBJ2-3, with 9 bases identical to TRBD2. Trimming took 6 bases from V and 3 from J; bases not matched to a gene: 7. Per germline, CDR1 LNHNV and CDR2 YYDKDF (reference sequence). The CDR3 has 15 amino acids. The chain's CDR3 is CATRGGGALTDTQYF. As DNA, the CDR3 is TGTGCCACCAGGGGCGGGGGGGCCTTGACAGATACGCAGTATTTT. The full variable domain, its missing parts supplied by reference TRBV15 and TRBJ2-3, is DAMVIQNPRYQVTQFGKPVTLSCSQTLNHNVMYWYQQKSSQAPKLLFHYYDKDFNNEADTPDNFQSRRPNTSFCFLDIRSPGLGDTAMYLCATRGGGALTDTQYFGPGTRLTVL.

The chain carries TRBV12-3 or TRBV12-4 and TRBJ2-7; 8 bases align to TRBD2. The CDR3 has 14 residues. Trimming cost V 3 bases and J 3 bases; bases outside gene matches: 4. The CDR3 here is CASSFGGVDYEQYF. CDR3 bases: TGTGCCAGCAGTTTCGGGGGGGTGGACTACGAGCAGTACTTC.

The chain couples TRBV6-5 to TRBJ2-1, with a weak D call TRBD1 (6 bases). V lost 6 bases and J lost 9, with 12 bases in between. CDR3 length: 12 residues. CDR1 is MNHEY, CDR2 SVGAGI, per germline. The CDR3 DNA reads as TGTGCCAGCAGCATACTAGGGGGTGAGCAGTTCTTC. Its protein is CASSILGGEQFF.

For the CDR3, the DNA is TGTGCCAGCAGACAGGAGAGCTCTGGGGCCAACGTCCTGACTTTC. Translating it yields CASRQESSGANVLTF. V is TRBV6-1 and J is TRBJ2-6; possible D gene TRBD1, 5 bases. The CDR3 loop spans 15 amino acids. CDR1 and CDR2 (germline): MNHNS, SASEGT. Trimming took off 6 bases at V and 0 bases at J, with 9 bases between the two ends.

This clonotype was counted many times. CDR3 protein: CATSREGQGNSPLHF. In DNA, the CDR3 is TGTGCCACCAGCAGAGAAGGACAGGGGAATTCACCCCTCCACTTT. This chain links TRBV15 with TRBJ1-6; 9 bases line up with TRBD1. In germline, CDR1 is LNHNV, CDR2 YYDKDF (reference sequence). The CDR3 runs 15 residues. With 0 bases clipped from V and 7 bases from J, the junction kept 1 base outside the gene matches.

The J gene is TRBJ2-4, the V gene TRBV15; 7 bases align to TRBD2. Germline CDR1 is LNHNV and CDR2 is YYDKDF (reference sequence). Trimming cost V 0 bases and J 13 bases; bases outside gene matches: 3. This CDR3 comprises 12 residues. CDR3 in amino acids: CATSRDGLGQYF. In DNA, the CDR3 is TGTGCCACCAGCAGAGACGGACTAGGACAGTACTTC.

The chain joins TRBV7-2 to TRBJ2-7; 10 bases align to TRBD2. Unmatched junction bases numbered 5, after V lost 3 bases and J lost 0 bases. CDR3 length equals 16 residues. Germline V gives CDR1 SGHTA, CDR2 FQGNSA. The CDR3 loop is CASSLGLAQTSYEQYF. The CDR3, as DNA: TGTGCCAGCAGCTTGGGACTAGCGCAAACCTCCTACGAGCAGTACTTC. Full variable domain (missing parts from reference TRBV7-2 and TRBJ2-7): GAGVSQSPSNKVTEKGKDVELRCDPISGHTALYWYRQSLGQGLEFLIYFQGNSAPDKSGLPSDRFSAERTGGSVSTLTIQRTQQEDSAVYLCASSLGLAQTSYEQYFGPGTRLTVT.

This clonotype was seen only a few times. V gene TRBV20-1 combines with J gene TRBJ2-3; 8 bases fit TRBD2. CDR1 is DFQATT, CDR2 SNEGSKA, per germline (reference sequence). The CDR3 contains 17 residues. With V trimmed by 1 base and J by 2 bases, 11 bases remained unmatched. DNA of the CDR3: TGCAGTGCTAGAGGATATGGGTTAGCGGGGCACACAGATACGCAGTATTTT. Amino acids: CSARGYGLAGHTDTQYF.